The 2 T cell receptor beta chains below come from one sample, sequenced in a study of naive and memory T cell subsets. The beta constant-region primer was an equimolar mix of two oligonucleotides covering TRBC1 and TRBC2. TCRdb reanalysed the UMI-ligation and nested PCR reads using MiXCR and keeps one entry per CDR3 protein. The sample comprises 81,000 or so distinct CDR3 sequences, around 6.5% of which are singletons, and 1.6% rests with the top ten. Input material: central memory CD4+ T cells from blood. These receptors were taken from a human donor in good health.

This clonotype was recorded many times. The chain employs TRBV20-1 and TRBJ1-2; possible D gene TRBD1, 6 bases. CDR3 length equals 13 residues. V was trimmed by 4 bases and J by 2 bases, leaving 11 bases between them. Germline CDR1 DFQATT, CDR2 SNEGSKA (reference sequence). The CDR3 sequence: CSANQGKNYGYTF. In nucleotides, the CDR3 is TGCAGTGCTAATCAGGGGAAGAACTATGGCTACACCTTC.

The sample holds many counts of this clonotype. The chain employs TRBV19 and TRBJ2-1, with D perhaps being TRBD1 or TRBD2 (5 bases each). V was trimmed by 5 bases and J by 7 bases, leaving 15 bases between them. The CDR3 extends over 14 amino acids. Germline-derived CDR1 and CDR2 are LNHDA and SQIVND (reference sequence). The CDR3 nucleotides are TGTGCCAGTAGTCTTACGGGACCCCAGAATGAGCAGTTCTTC. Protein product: CASSLTGPQNEQFF.